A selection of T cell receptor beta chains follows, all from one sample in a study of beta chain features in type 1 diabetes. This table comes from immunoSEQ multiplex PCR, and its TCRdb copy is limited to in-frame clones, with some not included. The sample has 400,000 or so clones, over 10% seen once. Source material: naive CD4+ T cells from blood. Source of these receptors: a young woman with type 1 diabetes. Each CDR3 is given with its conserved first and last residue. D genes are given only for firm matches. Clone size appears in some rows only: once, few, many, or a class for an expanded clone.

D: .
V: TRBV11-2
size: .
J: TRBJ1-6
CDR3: CASRSPGVGNSPLHF
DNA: TGTGCCAGCAGATCTCCGGGAGTAGGGAATTCACCCCTCCACTTT

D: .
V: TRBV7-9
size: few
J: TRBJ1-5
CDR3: CASSSIVRGTDQPQHF
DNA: TGTGCCAGCAGCTCGATCGTGCGGGGGACCGATCAGCCCCAGCATTTT

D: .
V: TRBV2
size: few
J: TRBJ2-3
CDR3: CASSGIAVSTDTQYF
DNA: TGTGCCAGCAGTGGGATAGCGGTGAGCACAGATACGCAGTATTTT

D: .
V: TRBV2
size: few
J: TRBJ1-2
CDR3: CARTPYRTVYGYTF
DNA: TGTGCCAGAACTCCCTATAGGACAGTATATGGCTACACCTTC

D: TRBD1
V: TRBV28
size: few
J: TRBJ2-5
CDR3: CASSSPGTAQETQYF
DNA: TGTGCCAGCAGTTCTCCCGGGACAGCCCAAGAGACCCAGTACTTC

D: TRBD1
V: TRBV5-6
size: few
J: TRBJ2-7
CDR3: CASSLERTGADEQYF
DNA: TGTGCCAGCAGCTTGGAAAGGACAGGGGCTGACGAGCAGTACTTC

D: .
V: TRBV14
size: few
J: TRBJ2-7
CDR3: CASSQIAPQQYF
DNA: TGTGCCAGCAGCCAAATAGCGCCGCAGCAGTACTTC

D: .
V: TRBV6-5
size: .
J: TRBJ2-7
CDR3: CASSYSGRVGLYEQYF
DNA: TGTGCCAGCAGTTACTCAGGCAGAGTGGGGCTCTACGAGCAGTACTTC

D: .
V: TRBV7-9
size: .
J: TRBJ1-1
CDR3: CASSLGSGSGTEAFF
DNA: TGTGCCAGCAGCTTAGGCTCCGGGTCGGGGACTGAAGCTTTCTTT

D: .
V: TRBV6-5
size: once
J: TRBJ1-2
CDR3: CASSYGGGYTF
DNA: TGTGCCAGCAGTTACGGCGGAGGCTACACCTTC

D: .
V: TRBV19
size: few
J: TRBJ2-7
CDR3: CASSSTGISYEQYF
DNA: TGTGCCAGTAGTTCTACAGGGATCTCCTACGAGCAGTACTTC

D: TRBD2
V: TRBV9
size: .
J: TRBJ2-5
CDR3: CASSVRGEKETQYF
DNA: TGTGCCAGCAGCGTACGGGGGGAGAAAGAGACCCAGTACTTC